This TCR beta chain was recovered during a study of T cells in Graves' hyperthyroidism and ophthalmopathy. Study-level findings and limits: A 13 V-J signature model discriminated ophthalmopathy versus stable hyperthyroidism. Blood samples included most of the expanded thyroid clonotypes exceeding 0.001.

This CDR3 region has 16 residues. V lost 0 bases, J lost 6 bases, and 12 bases lay in between. Germline CDR1 is MGHRA and CDR2 is YSYEKL. It was RNA transcripts that yielded the amplified TCR beta CDR3 regions. The primer set for the first-round RT-PCR of the TCR CDR3 was HTBI. Using its own MiXCR run on the multiplex PCR reads, TCRdb lists one record per CDR3 protein. Here the sample spans approximately 330,000 distinct CDR3 sequences, about 20% being singletons. Disease duration under 2 months; hyperthyroidism patients were aged 18 to 65. Of note for this clonotype: Its antigen is still unknown.

Sample: blood. V gene TRBV4-1 combines with J gene TRBJ1-6, with D perhaps TRBD1 (5 bases). This TCR was sampled from a woman between 45 and 65 years old with Graves' hyperthyroidism. The CDR3 DNA reads TGCGCCAGCAGCCAAGATTGGCAGGGCGGTAATTCACCCCTCCACTTT. Its protein product is CASSQDWQGGNSPLHF.